Following are 19 T cell receptor beta chains from one sample sequenced in a study of Ad26.COV2.S vaccination and SARS-CoV-2 variants (dated by TCRdb to about 2021). The library was produced with the immunoSEQ multiplex PCR assay. Here the immuneACCESS table is served through TCRdb, limited to in-frame sequences with V and J called. Missing clones are a known gap in these copies; in checked studies unresolved V genes cover under half, and the rest lacks a known reason. Across this sample there are around 320,000 clones, with around 90% seen only once. Together, the top ten hold around 3.6% of the sample. The sample's treatment or condition, from its label and the paper: around 19 received Ad26.COV2.S at low or high dose, single or two shots; about 5 received placebo; per-sample allocation not given. For vaccine and placebo recipients, the sequenced repertoires came from samples collected on day 63 after the first injection.

Sequenced here: peripheral blood, sampled in a trial of Ad26.COV2.S vaccine versus placebo. These receptors were taken from a person between 18 and 59 years old who received the Ad26.COV2.S COVID-19 vaccine or a placebo.

The chain joins TRBV5-4 to TRBJ1-4, with 7 bases lining up with TRBD1. The CDR3 covers 16 residues. Germline CDR1 reads SGHNT; CDR2 reads YYREEE (reference sequence). V shed 4 bases and J 3 bases; nucleotides not matched to a gene: 9. CDR3 protein: CASSQGAGTANEKLFF. The DNA of the CDR3 is TGTGCCAGCAGCCAAGGAGCCGGGACAGCTAATGAAAAACTGTTTTTT.

The V call is TRBV2, the J call TRBJ2-7; TRBD1 matches 7 bases. The V and J ends lost 7 bases and 5 bases, in that order; junction bases with no gene match: 8. The CDR3 runs 13 residues. Germline CDR1 is SNHLY and CDR2 is FYNNEI. Here the CDR3 reads CASTMDRRHEQYF. The CDR3 DNA reads as TGTGCCAGCACTATGGACAGGCGCCACGAGCAGTACTTC.

The rearrangement links TRBV5-4 to TRBJ1-2; D perhaps matches TRBD1 (5 bases). Per germline, CDR1 SGHNT and CDR2 YYREEE (reference sequence). The CDR3 is 18 amino acids. V dropped 5 bases and J dropped 1 base, with 24 bases sitting between them. CDR3 nucleotide sequence: TGTGCCAGCAGTAAATCCGGGACCCAAGGAAGACTTAACTATGGCTACACCTTC. Protein: CASSKSGTQGRLNYGYTF.

The chain links TRBV29-1 to TRBJ2-5; D perhaps matches TRBD2 (7 bases). The germline CDR1 and CDR2 sequences are SQVTM and ANQGSEA. This CDR3 has 13 amino acids. V shed 7 bases and J shed 4 bases, with 16 bases lying between them. The CDR3 protein is CSGVRGGRETQYF. The CDR3 bases are TGCAGCGGAGTTAGGGGGGGCCGAGAGACCCAGTACTTC.

The sample holds a few counts of this clone. The chain uses TRBV2 and TRBJ2-7, with D uncertain. CDR3 length: 12 amino acids. Germline lookup yields CDR1 SNHLY and CDR2 FYNNEI. Trimming removed 3 bases from V and 0 bases from J, with 3 bases in between. CDR3 amino acids: CASSDTSYEQYF. The CDR3 DNA is TGTGCCAGCAGTGATACCTCCTACGAGCAGTACTTC.

This clone was seen a single time. This chain links TRBV7-9 with TRBJ2-1, with D perhaps TRBD1 or TRBD2 (5 bases each). CDR1 is SEHNR, CDR2 FQNEAQ, per germline (reference sequence). CDR3 length: 14 amino acids. Trimming left V 2 bases short and J 5 bases short, with 10 bases between. CDR3 protein: CASSLSRDDNEQFF. CDR3 sequence (DNA): TGTGCCAGCAGCTTATCTCGGGACGACAATGAGCAGTTCTTC.

The chain has TRBV12-3 or TRBV12-4 and TRBJ1-1; maybe TRBD1 (5 bases). The CDR3 extends over 13 amino acids. V was cut by 4 bases and J by 5 bases, with 11 bases left in between. Here the CDR3 reads CASSSGGETEAFF. CDR3 coding DNA: TGTGCCAGCAGTTCCGGGGGAGAAACTGAAGCTTTCTTT.

This chain uses TRBV4-1 with TRBJ1-5, with a weak D call TRBD1 (5 bases). This CDR3 has 16 amino acids. The germline V gene encodes CDR1 MGHRA and CDR2 YSYEKL. The V end lost 0 bases, the J end lost 3 bases, and 12 bases lay between the germline ends. The DNA of the CDR3 is TGCGCCAGCAGCCAAGACGCTGGGACGTTCAATCAGCCCCAGCATTTT. It specifies CASSQDAGTFNQPQHF.

The V gene is TRBV6-5, the J gene TRBJ2-1; a possible D gene is TRBD2 (7 bases). The CDR3 extends over 13 amino acids. The ends were cut back, 7 bases at V and 6 bases at J, with 13 bases in the middle. CDR1 MNHEY and CDR2 SVGAGI come from the germline V gene. DNA for the CDR3: TGTGCCAGCACAGAGGGGGGGCGCAATGAGCAGTTCTTC. It translates to CASTEGGRNEQFF.

The CDR3 sequence is CASSVALSLQETQYF. For the CDR3, the DNA is TGTGCCAGCAGCGTAGCTCTCAGTTTGCAGGAGACCCAGTACTTC. The chain links TRBV9 to TRBJ2-5; D remains ambiguous. The CDR3 is made up of 15 amino acids. Per the germline V gene, CDR1 is SGDLS and CDR2 is YYNGEE. The ends were cut back, 0 bases at V and 5 bases at J, with 14 bases in the middle.

V gene TRBV5-1 combines with J gene TRBJ2-1; weak D call: TRBD1 (6 bases). The CDR3 extends over 15 amino acids. Germline lookup yields CDR1 SGHRS and CDR2 YFSETQ. V was pared by 0 bases and J by 8 bases, with 15 bases between. CDR3 in DNA: TGCGCCAGCAGCTTGGATGGGACAACTTTCGATGAGCAGTTCTTC. This translates into CASSLDGTTFDEQFF.

The chain couples TRBV2 to TRBJ2-2; D gene ambiguous. The CDR3 is 15 residues long. Germline V gene lookup returns CDR1 SNHLY and CDR2 FYNNEI. The germline V and J ends were trimmed by 6 bases and 3 bases, with 14 bases remaining between them. CDR3 sequence: CASRFPRADTGELFF. In DNA form, the CDR3 reads TGTGCCAGCAGATTCCCCCGGGCAGACACCGGGGAGCTGTTTTTT. Supplemented by reference TRBV2 and TRBJ2-2, the full variable domain reads EPEVTQTPSHQVTQMGQEVILRCVPISNHLYFYWYRQILGQKVEFLVSFYNNEISEKSEIFDDQFSVERPDGSNFTLKIRSTKLEDSAMYFCASRFPRADTGELFFGEGSRLTVL.

The V call is TRBV9, the J call TRBJ2-5, with TRBD1 matching over 7 bases. Trimming at V came to 4 bases and at J to 1 base, leaving 4 bases not matched to a gene. Germline-derived CDR1 and CDR2 are SGDLS and YYNGEE. This CDR3 has 14 residues. In nucleotides, the CDR3 is TGTGCCAGCAGCACCCGACAGGGCCAAGAGACCCAGTACTTC. Protein product: CASSTRQGQETQYF.

The V and J genes are TRBV2 and TRBJ2-7; D is unresolved. Per the germline V gene, CDR1 is SNHLY and CDR2 is FYNNEI. CDR3 length: 15 residues. Trimming stripped 1 base from V and 2 bases from J, with 12 bases between. CDR3 bases: TGTGCCAGCAGTGAAGGTGCTCACGTTGCCTACGAGCAGTACTTC. Its translation: CASSEGAHVAYEQYF.

The J gene is TRBJ2-3, the V gene TRBV15; the match to TRBD1 covers 10 bases. J lost 4 bases, V lost 5 bases, and 6 bases had no gene match. The CDR3 is 15 amino acids. Per the germline V gene, CDR1 is LNHNV and CDR2 is YYDKDF (reference sequence). The CDR3 sequence: CATSLGTGVADTQYF. The CDR3 DNA sequence: TGTGCCACCAGCTTAGGGACAGGGGTAGCAGATACGCAGTATTTT. The full variable domain, its missing parts supplied by reference TRBV15 and TRBJ2-3, is DAMVIQNPRYQVTQFGKPVTLSCSQTLNHNVMYWYQQKSSQAPKLLFHYYDKDFNNEADTPDNFQSRRPNTSFCFLDIRSPGLGDTAMYLCATSLGTGVADTQYFGPGTRLTVL.

The V and J genes are TRBV5-1 and TRBJ2-5; 7 positions match TRBD2. This CDR3 region has 16 residues. The germline V gene has CDR1 SGHRS and CDR2 YFSETQ. Trimming cost V 0 bases and J 1 base; bases outside gene matches: 6. The CDR3 reads CASSLVQRGPQETQYF. The CDR3, as DNA: TGCGCCAGCAGCTTGGTCCAGCGGGGCCCCCAAGAGACCCAGTACTTC.

About this clone: Additional DNA sequences in this sample encode the identical CDR3. The rearrangement uses TRBV3-1 (or the pseudogene TRBV3-2) and TRBJ2-7; D call uncertain. The germline CDR1 and CDR2 sequences are LGHDT and YNNKEL (reference sequence). The CDR3 is 11 amino acids. V dropped 2 bases and J dropped 4 bases, with 3 bases sitting between them. CDR3 sequence reads: CASSQSYEQYF. CDR3 coding DNA: TGTGCCAGCAGCCAATCGTACGAGCAGTACTTC.

This chain links TRBV7-8 with TRBJ2-7, with TRBD2 identical over 10 bases. Germline CDR1 is SGHVS and CDR2 is FQNEAQ. The ends lost 1 base at V and 2 bases at J; junction bases unmatched: 8. The CDR3 contains 17 residues. The CDR3 here is CASSLVWSAGGTYEQYF. Written as DNA, the CDR3 is TGTGCCAGCAGCTTAGTTTGGTCAGCGGGGGGGACCTACGAGCAGTACTTC. Full variable domain (missing parts from reference TRBV7-8 and TRBJ2-7): GAGVSQSPRYKVAKRGQDVALRCDPISGHVSLFWYQQALGQGPEFLTYFQNEAQLDKSGLPSDRFFAERPEGSVSTLKIQRTQQEDSAVYLCASSLVWSAGGTYEQYFGPGTRLTVT.

This chain uses TRBV6-6 with TRBJ1-1; D unresolved. V was pared by 3 bases and J by 0 bases, with 11 bases between. CDR1 and CDR2 (germline): MNHNY, SVGAGI (reference sequence). The CDR3 spans 15 residues. In DNA, the CDR3 is TGTGCCAGCAGTTATGGGTTAGGATTGAACACTGAAGCTTTCTTT. Translation gives CASSYGLGLNTEAFF.